These T cell receptor beta chains were read from a single sample in a study of OX40 agonist ivuxolimab in advanced cancers. Sequencing was performed with immunoSEQ multiplex PCR; in TCRdb, only in-frame clones are kept and a portion is missing. This table has 60,000 or so clones, 85% appearing once. This specimen consisted of CD4+ or CD8+ T cells sorted from blood, obtained in a trial of the OX40 agonist ivuxolimab. These TCRs come from an adult with an advanced solid tumor such as melanoma, head and neck, liver or kidney cancer. Each CDR3 is given with its conserved first and last residue. The order of the fields is clone size, D gene, V gene, J gene, CDR3 DNA, CDR3 protein. D genes are given only for firm matches. A clone size is listed for some rows: how often the clone was seen (once, few, many), or a class if it is expanded.

NA	TRBD2	TRBV7-3	TRBJ2-3	TGTGCCAGCAGCCCTAACGACTGGACTAGCGGGAGAACAGATACGCAGTATTTT	CASSPNDWTSGRTDTQYF
NA	NA	TRBV4-3	TRBJ2-7	TGCGCCAGCAGCCAAGGCGGACCAGGGATTTCCTACGAGCAGTACTTC	CASSQGGPGISYEQYF
NA	TRBD1	TRBV7-2	TRBJ2-3	TGTGCCAGCAGGCCCTGGGGACAGGAAAGCACAGATACGCAGTATTTT	CASRPWGQESTDTQYF
NA	TRBD1	TRBV7-6	TRBJ2-1	TGTGCCAGCAGCTCGGGACAGGAAGATGAGCAGTTCTTC	CASSSGQEDEQFF
NA	NA	TRBV7-2	TRBJ2-3	TGTGCCAGCAGCTTGGCCCAGAGCACAGATACGCAGTATTTT	CASSLAQSTDTQYF
once	TRBD2	TRBV6-1	TRBJ2-2	TGTGCCAGCAGTGAAGCGGGACTAGCGGGAGATAGCGGGACGAACGGGGAGCTGTTTTTT	CASSEAGLAGDSGTNGELFF
medium-sized	NA	TRBV7-9	TRBJ1-2	TGTGCCAGCAGTACGGGGTTTCTCTATGGCTACACCTTC	CASSTGFLYGYTF
NA	NA	TRBV28	TRBJ2-4	TGTGCCAGCAGTTTCCCAGGGCCCAACAAAAACATTCAGTACTTC	CASSFPGPNKNIQYF
NA	NA	TRBV7-9	TRBJ2-3	TGTGCCAGCAGCCGGAATCTCGGGACCACAGATACGCAGTATTTT	CASSRNLGTTDTQYF
once	NA	TRBV27	TRBJ2-7	TGTGCCAGCAGTTCCCAGCGTACCCTTCTAGGCGAGCAGTACTTC	CASSSQRTLLGEQYF
NA	TRBD2	TRBV5-1	TRBJ2-2	TGCGCCAGCAGCTTGGCCACTAGCGGCACCGGGGAGCTGTTTTTT	CASSLATSGTGELFF
few	NA	TRBV5-4	TRBJ2-3	TGTGCCAGCAGAGTAACGCAGTATTTT	CASRVTQYF
NA	TRBD2	TRBV7-2	TRBJ2-1	TGTGCCAGCAGCCAGCCCCGGATGGGCGGGGGGAATGAGCAGTTCTTC	CASSQPRMGGGNEQFF
once	NA	TRBV5-1	TRBJ1-5	TGCGCCAGCAGCTTGATGGGGAACCAGCCCCAGCATTTT	CASSLMGNQPQHF
NA	NA	TRBV27	TRBJ2-7	TGTGCCAGCAGTCCGGTAGCAGACAACTCCTACGAGCAGTACTTC	CASSPVADNSYEQYF